This TCR beta chain was identified in a study of long-term antiretroviral therapy in people with HIV. The study, taken as a whole, reports: ART-treated samples gained diversity yet remained below transplant donor controls. All blood samples came from the years 2004 to 2017, possibly under older ART regimens.

At survey level, the immunoSEQ assay was run in its v3.0 version. The protocol was immunoSEQ multiplex PCR, while the TCRdb copy is restricted to in-frame clones and leaves out a portion. The data contain about 11,000 clones, around 84% of them singletons. Deletions cut 0 bases from V and 14 bases from J, with 13 bases between. Germline CDR1 reads DFQATT; CDR2 reads SNEGSKA (reference sequence). The CDR3 has 11 amino acids. It was in the United States that all participants with HIV were treated. This clone has a handful of counts. The antigen is not known. The chain employs TRBV20-1 and TRBJ1-1; no clear D. This sequence originates from a man in his forties with HIV. Here the sequenced sample was unsorted PBMCs, taken 1.2 years after starting antiretroviral therapy. CDR3 sequence reads: CSARDAERSFF. In nucleotides, the CDR3 is TGCAGTGCTAGAGATGCCGAGAGGAGCTTCTTT.